This TCR beta chain derives from a study of blood T cell repertoires in COVID-19. About the study: Acute and convalescent COVID-19 samples came from the United States, Italy and Spain.

Sequencing used immunoSEQ multiplex PCR; TCRdb keeps in-frame clones, though not all of them. The sample holds around 330,000 clones, roughly 85% seen once. Self-reported history from a screening survey and questionnaire set each donor's cohort. Trimming removed 1 base from V and 2 bases from J; junction bases left unmatched: 2. The CDR3 totals 15 residues. Germline CDR1 and CDR2: SGHRS and YFSETQ. This clone is a singleton in its sample. The sample was PBMCs or T cells enriched from blood (not recorded which). The TCR sequence derives from a woman in her twenties or thirties who had been exposed to COVID-19. The chain carries TRBV5-1 and TRBJ2-4; TRBD1 aligns across 8 bases. The CDR3 nucleotides are TGCGCCAGCAGCTTGCAGGGGGCGACCAAAAACATTCAGTACTTC. Protein: CASSLQGATKNIQYF.